One sample yielded the 20 T cell receptor beta chains listed below, sequenced in a study of T cell responses to AZD1222 COVID-19 vaccine. Profiled with immunoSEQ multiplex PCR; TCRdb holds only in-frame clones, not every one. Among about 130,000 clones, over 75% were seen once, and the ten largest hold 4.5% to 6.5%. Sequencing was performed on peripheral blood, taken 28 days after the second AZD1222 dose. The receptors here all came from an adult who received the AZD1222 COVID-19 vaccine.

This chain connects TRBV29-1 to TRBJ1-4, with TRBD1 matching over 7 bases. Germline V gene sequence: CDR1 SQVTM, CDR2 ANQGSEA. With V trimmed by 1 base and J by 7 bases, 6 bases remained unmatched. The CDR3 totals 14 residues. The CDR3 coding sequence is TGCAGCGTTGAAGGAGGGGGCGAGAGTGAAAAACTGTTTTTT. Translated, it gives CSVEGGGESEKLFF.

The J gene is TRBJ2-7, the V gene TRBV28; no clear D. Trimming removed 2 bases at V and 3 bases at J, with 11 bases between. The germline V gene encodes CDR1 MDHEN and CDR2 SYDVKM. The CDR3 length is 14 residues. CDR3: CASSLVPESYEQYF. As DNA, the CDR3 is TGTGCCAGCAGTTTAGTCCCAGAAAGCTACGAGCAGTACTTC.

The gene calls are TRBV4-3 and TRBJ2-6; 7 bases map to TRBD1. The trim removed 7 bases at V and 1 base at J, leaving 13 bases unmatched. Germline CDR1 and CDR2: LGHNA and YSLEER. CDR3 length: 18 residues. CDR3 protein: CASKPSRQGASGANVLTF. The CDR3 region has the DNA TGCGCCAGCAAACCAAGCAGACAGGGAGCTTCTGGGGCCAACGTCCTGACTTTC.

The chain has TRBV11-2 and TRBJ2-1; D assignment may be TRBD1 or TRBD2 (5 bases each). CDR1 is SGHAT, CDR2 FQNNGV, per germline. CDR3 size: 14 residues. V dropped 5 bases and J dropped 8 bases, with 16 bases sitting between them. The chain's CDR3 is CASSPTVGAYEQFF. The CDR3, as DNA: TGTGCCAGCAGCCCGACGGTCGGGGCCTATGAGCAGTTCTTC.

V and J are TRBV5-1 and TRBJ2-3; possible D gene TRBD2, 6 bases. V was cut by 9 bases and J by 4 bases, with 24 bases left in between. Germline V gene data show CDR1 as SGHRS and CDR2 as YFSETQ. The CDR3 totals 16 residues. The chain's CDR3 is CATAPNPGGVSDTQYF. CDR3 sequence (DNA): TGCGCCACAGCCCCAAATCCAGGAGGGGTTTCAGATACGCAGTATTTT. Together with reference TRBV5-1 and TRBJ2-3, the CDR3 gives the full variable domain: KAGVTQTPRYLIKTRGQQVTLSCSPISGHRSVSWYQQTPGQGLQFLFEYFSETQRNKGNFPGRFSGRQFSNSRSEMNVSTLELGDSALYLCATAPNPGGVSDTQYFGPGTRLTVL.

This clone was observed a handful of times. The rearrangement links TRBV5-1 to TRBJ2-3, with D unclear. V was cut by 4 bases and J by 0 bases, with 6 bases left in between. The CDR3 extends over 13 amino acids. The germline V gene encodes CDR1 SGHRS and CDR2 YFSETQ. CDR3 region: CASSRDSTDTQYF. The CDR3 DNA is TGCGCCAGCAGCAGGGATAGCACAGATACGCAGTATTTT. Looking up the rest from reference TRBV5-1 and TRBJ2-3 gives the full variable domain: KAGVTQTPRYLIKTRGQQVTLSCSPISGHRSVSWYQQTPGQGLQFLFEYFSETQRNKGNFPGRFSGRQFSNSRSEMNVSTLELGDSALYLCASSRDSTDTQYFGPGTRLTVL.

The chain is built from TRBV5-4 and TRBJ2-7, with 11 positions matching TRBD2. In germline, CDR1 is SGHNT, CDR2 YYREEE (reference sequence). The CDR3 is 15 residues long. Unmatched junction bases numbered 3, after V lost 4 bases and J lost 0 bases. This chain's CDR3 is CASSQGLADSYEQYF. The CDR3 DNA reads TGTGCCAGCAGCCAGGGACTAGCGGACTCCTACGAGCAGTACTTC.

This chain joins TRBV7-7 and TRBJ2-1; 7 nucleotides match TRBD2. Germline V gives CDR1 SSHAT, CDR2 FNYEAQ (reference sequence). The length of the CDR3 is 13 residues. V shed 5 bases and J 9 bases; nucleotides not matched to a gene: 7. The CDR3 region is CASSPTGGSEQFF. CDR3 sequence (DNA): TGTGCCAGCAGCCCCACCGGGGGGAGTGAGCAGTTCTTC. Based on the CDR3 plus reference TRBV7-7 and TRBJ2-1, the full variable domain is GAGVSQSPRYKVTKRGQDVTLRCDPISSHATLYWYQQALGQGPEFLTYFNYEAQPDKSGLPSDRFSAERPEGSISTLTIQRTEQRDSAMYRCASSPTGGSEQFFGPGTRLTVL.

This clone was observed a single time. The V call is TRBV5-1, the J call TRBJ2-6; 7 nucleotides match TRBD1. The CDR3 runs 15 residues. V was clipped by 2 bases and J by 1 base; unmatched bases: 0. CDR1 and CDR2 (germline): SGHRS, YFSETQ. The CDR3, as DNA: TGCGCCAGCAGCTTACAGGGGTCTGGGGCCAACGTCCTGACTTTC. It translates to CASSLQGSGANVLTF.

This clone appeared a single time. The chain combines TRBV29-1 with TRBJ2-6, with D maybe TRBD2 (5 bases). Between the trimmed V and J ends, which lost 2 bases and 4 bases, there was a span of 18 bases. This CDR3 has 17 residues. From germline, CDR1 is SQVTM and CDR2 ANQGSEA. The CDR3 region is CSVELWTDPAGANVLTF. The CDR3 DNA reads as TGCAGCGTTGAATTATGGACTGATCCGGCCGGGGCCAACGTCCTGACTTTC. Variable domain in full (rest from reference TRBV29-1 and TRBJ2-6): SAVISQKPSRDICQRGTSLTIQCQVDSQVTMMFWYRQQPGQSLTLIATANQGSEATYESGFVIDKFPISRPNLTFSTLTVSNMSPEDSSIYLCSVELWTDPAGANVLTFGAGSRLTVL.

The chain is built from TRBV10-2 and TRBJ2-7; D call uncertain. V was shortened by 8 bases and J by 1 base, with 9 bases between the two germline ends. CDR3 length: 12 residues. Germline V CDR1 and CDR2: WSHSY, SAAADI. The CDR3 region is CASWTYSYEQYF. The CDR3 DNA is TGCGCCAGCTGGACCTATTCCTACGAGCAGTACTTC.

The rearrangement links TRBV29-1 to TRBJ2-5; TRBD2 might be the D (6 bases). The germline V gene encodes CDR1 SQVTM and CDR2 ANQGSEA. The CDR3 is made up of 12 amino acids. Trimming removed 3 bases at V and 4 bases at J, with 9 bases between. The CDR3 sequence is CSVEPGGETQYF. In DNA, the CDR3 is TGCAGCGTTGAGCCCGGGGGAGAGACCCAGTACTTC.

The chain links TRBV27 to TRBJ1-1, with D tentatively TRBD1 (5 bases). This CDR3 has 15 residues. V lost 6 bases and J lost 0, with 14 bases in between. Germline loops: CDR1 MNHEY, CDR2 SMNVEV (reference sequence). CDR3 nucleotides: TGTGCCAGCAGAAAAAGCAGGGACCTGAACACTGAAGCTTTCTTT. It yields the protein CASRKSRDLNTEAFF.

J is TRBJ1-5 and V is TRBV6-5; TRBD1 matches 11 bases. The CDR3 sequence is 14 residues long. Germline CDR1 reads MNHEY; CDR2 reads SVGAGI. Trimming took 6 bases from V and 7 from J; bases not matched to a gene: 5. The CDR3 here is CASSGQGAGQPQHF. The DNA for the CDR3 is TGTGCCAGCAGCGGACAGGGGGCTGGACAGCCCCAGCATTTT.

The J gene is TRBJ1-5, the V gene TRBV5-6, with D possibly being TRBD1 (6 bases). Germline V gene sequence: CDR1 SGHDT, CDR2 YYEEEE. This CDR3 has 14 amino acids. Trimming took 4 bases from V and 4 from J, leaving 12 bases between them. The CDR3 region is CASSRRDTNQPQHF. For the CDR3, the DNA is TGTGCCAGCAGCCGCCGGGACACAAATCAGCCCCAGCATTTT.

The rearrangement uses TRBV6-5 and TRBJ2-7; TRBD2 matches at 7 bases. The CDR3 spans 15 residues. CDR1 is MNHEY, CDR2 SVGAGI, per germline. J was trimmed by 2 bases and V by 4 bases; bases with no gene match: 8. The CDR3 reads CASSLTTGLAYEQYF. In DNA, the CDR3 is TGTGCCAGCAGTTTAACTACTGGACTAGCCTACGAGCAGTACTTC.

The chain joins TRBV7-9 to TRBJ1-6; the D is unclear. Germline CDR1 reads SEHNR; CDR2 reads FQNEAQ (reference sequence). The V gene lost 1 base and the J gene lost 9 bases, with 13 bases spanning the gap. The CDR3 consists of 15 residues. For the CDR3, the DNA is TGTGCCAGCAGCTTAGATTTTGATTGGGGTTCACCCCTCCACTTT. It is translated as CASSLDFDWGSPLHF.

This clone was counted only a few times. This chain links TRBV2 with TRBJ1-2; no definite D call. Germline V lookup: CDR1 SNHLY, CDR2 FYNNEI. The CDR3 runs 14 residues. Trimming stripped 7 bases from V and 1 base from J, with 13 bases between. The CDR3 is CASTPPADNYGYTF. DNA for the CDR3: TGTGCCAGCACTCCCCCGGCGGATAACTATGGCTACACCTTC.

The gene calls are TRBV9 and TRBJ2-5; D might be TRBD2 (6 bases). The CDR3 is made up of 15 amino acids. The germline gives CDR1 SGDLS, CDR2 YYNGEE. The germline V and J ends were trimmed by 0 bases and 1 base, with 10 bases remaining between them. CDR3 residues: CASSVAGGSQETQYF. The CDR3 DNA follows: TGTGCCAGCAGCGTAGCTGGGGGGTCCCAAGAGACCCAGTACTTC. Drawing the rest from reference TRBV9 and TRBJ2-5, the complete variable domain is DSGVTQTPKHLITATGQRVTLRCSPRSGDLSVYWYQQSLDQGLQFLIQYYNGEERAKGNILERFSAQQFPDLHSELNLSSLELGDSALYFCASSVAGGSQETQYFGPGTRLLVL.

The rearrangement joins TRBV27 to TRBJ1-1; possibly TRBD1 for D (6 bases). V gave up 7 bases and J gave up 1 base, with 13 bases separating them. CDR3 size: 14 residues. Germline CDR1 and CDR2: MNHEY and SMNVEV (reference sequence). Written as DNA, the CDR3 is TGTGCCAGCACCGCAGGGGCCGCGAACACTGAAGCTTTCTTT. Translation gives CASTAGAANTEAFF.